The following is a T cell receptor beta chain sequence with its context. The sample holds a few counts of this clonotype. Its antigen is currently not known. The sample holds no much larger clone one base away, and base qualities are not on file. This record comes from a study of CD8 T cells in Susac syndrome (dated by TCRdb to the late 2010s). For context, the study as a whole: Of the Susac syndrome patients who were sequenced, eight or nine were in clinical remission while more than five had clinically active disease. Susac syndrome patients were therapy-naive, on corticosteroids (some also receiving IVIg), or on IVIg alone at blood withdrawal. Repertoire sequencing was used to test whether CD8+ T cell activation and differentiation in Susac syndrome was antigen driven. What the work shows at the level of the full study, not this receptor alone: In the CD4+ T cell repertoire of Susac syndrome patients, clonal expansion was not detected. The number of individuals in the TCR sequencing and HLA analysis was acknowledged as relatively small.

RNA was extracted using the RNeasy kit, and about 0.45 to 1 ug of the RNA was reverse transcribed with random hexamers. The immunoSEQ multiplex PCR assay, covering 54 Vbeta and 13 Jbeta segments, was used to amplify TCR beta CDR3 regions. Bias from PCR amplification was corrected by using a synthetic template baseline for primer optimization and for computational correction. The source study handled its data this way. Only productive sequences were kept, with reads annotated to V, D and J genes according to IMGT and analyzed in immunoSEQ Analyzer. Clonality was calculated as one minus the Shannon entropy normalized by log2 of the number of productive unique sequences. For each patient and control, public and private clones were evaluated among the 100 most prevalent clones. Susac-specific clones were defined as absent from healthy and MS cohorts, some 1,000 published viral clones and other ImmuneACCESS disease sequences. The public sequencing data were trimmed at Q25 with fastp and processed into clonotypes with MiXCR by TCRdb, which kept only in-frame beta chains. Identical CDR3 protein sequences are pooled into one entry, listed with their most common genes and DNA. TCRdb, not the authors, supplied the V and J calls. The sample table lists some 150,000 distinct CDR3 sequences, roughly 95% of them with a count of one. The ten largest clones capture 0.15% to 0.2% of the sample.

High-throughput TCR beta sequencing profiled peripheral blood CD8+ and CD4+ T cells from healthy donors, Susac syndrome patients and multiple sclerosis patients. Susac syndrome patients met recently defined diagnostic criteria for definite or probable disease. CD8+ TEMRA cells were enriched by FACS, while bulk CD8+ and CD4+ T cells were purified by magnetic negative isolation. Blood was drawn into EDTA tubes, processed within 24 hours, and PBMCs were isolated by density gradient centrifugation. PBMCs intended for TCR sequencing were cryopreserved in liquid nitrogen and thawed later in a water bath at 37 degrees C. The sorted or isolated CD4+, CD8+ and CD8+ TEMRA cells had a purity of 90% or higher. From cysteine to phenylalanine, the CDR3 is 12 amino acids long. Only the CDR3 DNA stays, 36 bases, in frame from base 1. V is pared back by 5 bases and J by 5 bases, with 9 bases lying between the germline termini.

The sequence links TRBV12-3 or TRBV12-4 to TRBJ2-5, with no D gene named confidently. The receptor was derived from a human donor with Susac syndrome. The sequenced sample consisted of CD4+ T cells from PBMCs. The CDR3 loop reads CASSPPGETQYF. The nucleotide sequence is TGTGCCAGCAGTCCCCCCGGGGAGACCCAGTACTTC.